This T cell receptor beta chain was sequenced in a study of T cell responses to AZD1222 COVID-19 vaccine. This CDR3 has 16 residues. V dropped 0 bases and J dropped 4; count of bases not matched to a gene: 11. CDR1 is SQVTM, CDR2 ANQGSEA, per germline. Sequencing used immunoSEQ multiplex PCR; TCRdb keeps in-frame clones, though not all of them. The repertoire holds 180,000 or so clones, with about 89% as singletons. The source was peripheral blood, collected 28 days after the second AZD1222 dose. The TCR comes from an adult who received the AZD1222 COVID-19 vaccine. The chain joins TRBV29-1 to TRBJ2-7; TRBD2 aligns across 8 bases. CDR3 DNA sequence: TGCAGCGTTGAAGATCCAGGTAGCGGGGAATCATACGAGCAGTACTTC. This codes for CSVEDPGSGESYEQYF.